The subject of this entry is one T cell receptor (gamma chain). Antigen: not known. The sorted cells were CD3+ Vdelta1+ Vdelta2- thymocytes from alphabeta-depleted thymus. Between about 96% and 99.6% of sorted thymocytes were Vdelta1+. The template was reverse-transcribed extracted RNA. Multiplex PCR used pooled V-gene forward primers and a constant-region reverse primer to amplify CDR3s. TCRdb reapplied CATT to the multiplex PCR reads. The data show tens of thousands of gamma-chain clones, around 20% seen once. This specimen comes from a study of Vδ1+ human thymocytes. Whole-study findings and limits: In the thymus, TRG and TRD repertoires looked highly polyclonal with Gaussian CDR3 lengths. Thymic delta-chain repertoires held 15% to 20% Vdelta2 sequences and few Vdelta3, despite high sort purity.

Trimming cost V 3 bases and J 1 base; bases outside gene matches: 12. This CDR3 is built from 16 residues. Germline V gene lookup returns CDR1 EGSTGY and CDR2 YDSYTSSV. This sequence originates from a girl under three years old who had congenital heart surgery. The sample was Vdelta1+ gamma-delta thymocytes from the thymus. Subset here: FACS-sorted CD3+ TCRalphabeta- TCRVdelta1+ TCRVdelta2- thymocytes. The V and J genes are TRGV4 and TRGJ1 or TRGJ2. The CDR3 loop is CATWDPHKPNYYKKLF. The DNA for the CDR3 is TGTGCCACCTGGGATCCGCACAAACCCAATTATTATAAGAAACTCTTT.